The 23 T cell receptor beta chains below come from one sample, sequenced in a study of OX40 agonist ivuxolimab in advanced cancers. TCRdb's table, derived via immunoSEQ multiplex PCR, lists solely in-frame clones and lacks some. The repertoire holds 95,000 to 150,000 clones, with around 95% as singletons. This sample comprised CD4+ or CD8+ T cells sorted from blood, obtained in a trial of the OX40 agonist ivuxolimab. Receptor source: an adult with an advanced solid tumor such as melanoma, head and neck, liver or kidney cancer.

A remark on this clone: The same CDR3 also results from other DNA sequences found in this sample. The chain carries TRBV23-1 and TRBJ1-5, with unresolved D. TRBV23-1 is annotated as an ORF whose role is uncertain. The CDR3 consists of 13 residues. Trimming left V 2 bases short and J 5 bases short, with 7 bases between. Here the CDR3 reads CASSQEGYQPQHF. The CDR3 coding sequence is TGCGCCAGCAGTCAAGAGGGTTATCAGCCCCAGCATTTT.

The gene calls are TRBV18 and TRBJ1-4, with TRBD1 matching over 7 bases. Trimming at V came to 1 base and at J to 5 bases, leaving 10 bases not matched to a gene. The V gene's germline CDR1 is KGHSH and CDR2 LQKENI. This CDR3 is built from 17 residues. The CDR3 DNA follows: TGTGCCAGCTCACCACTAAGGTCCGGGACAGAAAATGAAAAACTGTTTTTT. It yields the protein CASSPLRSGTENEKLFF.

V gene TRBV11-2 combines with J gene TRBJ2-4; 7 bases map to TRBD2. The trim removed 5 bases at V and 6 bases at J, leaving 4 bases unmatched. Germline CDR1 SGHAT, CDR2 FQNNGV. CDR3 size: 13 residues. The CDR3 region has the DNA TGTGCCAGCAGCCCCAGCGGGGTAAACATTCAGTACTTC. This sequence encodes CASSPSGVNIQYF.

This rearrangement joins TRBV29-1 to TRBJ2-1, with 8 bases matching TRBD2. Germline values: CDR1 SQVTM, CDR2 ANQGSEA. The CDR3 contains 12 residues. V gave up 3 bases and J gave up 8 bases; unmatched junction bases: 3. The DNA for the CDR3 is TGCAGCGTTGATGTCGGGGGGGATGAGCAGTTCTTC. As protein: CSVDVGGDEQFF.

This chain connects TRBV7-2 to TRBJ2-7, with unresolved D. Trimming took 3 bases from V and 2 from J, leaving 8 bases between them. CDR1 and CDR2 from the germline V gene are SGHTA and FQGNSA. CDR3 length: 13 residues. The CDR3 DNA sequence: TGTGCCAGCAGCTTTAAAGGAACCTACGAGCAGTACTTC. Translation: CASSFKGTYEQYF.

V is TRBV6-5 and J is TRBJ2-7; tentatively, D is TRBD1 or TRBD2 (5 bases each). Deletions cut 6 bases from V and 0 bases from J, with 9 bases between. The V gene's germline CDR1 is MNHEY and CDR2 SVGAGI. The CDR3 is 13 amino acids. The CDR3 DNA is TGTGCCAGCAGGGGGGTTAACTCCTACGAGCAGTACTTC. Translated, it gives CASRGVNSYEQYF.

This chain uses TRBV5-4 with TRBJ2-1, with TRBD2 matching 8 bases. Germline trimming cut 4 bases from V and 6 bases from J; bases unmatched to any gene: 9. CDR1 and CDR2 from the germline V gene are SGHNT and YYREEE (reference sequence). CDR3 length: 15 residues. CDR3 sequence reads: CASSPGTREGNEQFF. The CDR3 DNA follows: TGTGCCAGCAGCCCCGGGACTAGGGAGGGCAATGAGCAGTTCTTC.

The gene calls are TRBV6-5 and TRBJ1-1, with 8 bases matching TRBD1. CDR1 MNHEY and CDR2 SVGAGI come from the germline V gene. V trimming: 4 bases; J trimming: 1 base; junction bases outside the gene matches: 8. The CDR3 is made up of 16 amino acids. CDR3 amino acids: CASSLDRTGKNTEAFF. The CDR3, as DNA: TGTGCCAGCAGTTTAGACCGGACAGGGAAGAACACTGAAGCTTTCTTT.

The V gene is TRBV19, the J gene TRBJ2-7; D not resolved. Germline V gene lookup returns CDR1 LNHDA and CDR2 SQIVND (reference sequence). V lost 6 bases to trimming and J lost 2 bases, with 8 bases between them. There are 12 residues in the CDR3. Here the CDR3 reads CASRSATYEQYF. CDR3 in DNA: TGTGCCAGTAGGAGCGCGACCTACGAGCAGTACTTC.

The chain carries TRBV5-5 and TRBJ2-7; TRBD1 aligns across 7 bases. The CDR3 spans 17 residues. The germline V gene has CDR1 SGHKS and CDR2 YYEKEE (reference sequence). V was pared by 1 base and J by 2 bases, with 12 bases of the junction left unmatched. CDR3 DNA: TGTGCCAGCAGCTTGTGGCTATCCGGGACAGAGCCCTACGAGCAGTACTTC. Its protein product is CASSLWLSGTEPYEQYF. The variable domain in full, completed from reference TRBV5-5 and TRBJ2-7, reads DAGVTQSPTHLIKTRGQQVTLRCSPISGHKSVSWYQQVLGQGPQFIFQYYEKEERGRGNFPDRFSARQFPNYSSELNVNALLLGDSALYLCASSLWLSGTEPYEQYFGPGTRLTVT.

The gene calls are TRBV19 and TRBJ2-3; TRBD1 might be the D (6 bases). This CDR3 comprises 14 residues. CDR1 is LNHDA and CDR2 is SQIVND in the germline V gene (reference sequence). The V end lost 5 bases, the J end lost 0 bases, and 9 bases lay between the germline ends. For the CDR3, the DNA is TGTGCCAGTAGTGAAACAGGGAGCACAGATACGCAGTATTTT. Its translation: CASSETGSTDTQYF.

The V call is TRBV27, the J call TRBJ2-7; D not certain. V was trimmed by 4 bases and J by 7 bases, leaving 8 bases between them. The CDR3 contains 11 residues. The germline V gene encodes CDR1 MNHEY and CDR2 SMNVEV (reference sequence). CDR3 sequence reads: CASSSVGEQYF. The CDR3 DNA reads TGTGCCAGCAGTTCCGTAGGAGAGCAGTACTTC.

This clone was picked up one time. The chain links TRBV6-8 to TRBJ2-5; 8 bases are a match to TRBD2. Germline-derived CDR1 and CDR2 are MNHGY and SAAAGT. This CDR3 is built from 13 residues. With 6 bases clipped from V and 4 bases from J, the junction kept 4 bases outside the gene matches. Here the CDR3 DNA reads TGTGCCAGCAGGTGCGGGAGGACAGAGACCCAGTACTTC. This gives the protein CASRCGRTETQYF.

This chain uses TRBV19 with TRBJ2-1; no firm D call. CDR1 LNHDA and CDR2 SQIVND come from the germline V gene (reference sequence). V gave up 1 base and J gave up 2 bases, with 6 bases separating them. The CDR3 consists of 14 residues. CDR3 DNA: TGTGCCAGTAGTATAGTCCACGCCTACAATGAGCAGTTCTTC. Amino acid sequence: CASSIVHAYNEQFF.

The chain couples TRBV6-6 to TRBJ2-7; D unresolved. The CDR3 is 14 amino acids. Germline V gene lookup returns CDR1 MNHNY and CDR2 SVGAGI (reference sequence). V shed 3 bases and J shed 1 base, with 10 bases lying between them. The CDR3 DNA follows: TGTGCCAGCAGTTATCGGGCCTCTTCCTACGAGCAGTACTTC. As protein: CASSYRASSYEQYF.

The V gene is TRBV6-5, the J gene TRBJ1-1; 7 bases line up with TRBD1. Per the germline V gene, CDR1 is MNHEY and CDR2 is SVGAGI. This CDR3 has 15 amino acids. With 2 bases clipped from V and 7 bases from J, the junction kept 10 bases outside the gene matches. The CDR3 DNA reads TGTGCCAGCAGTTACGGCCGACAGGGAGGGAGTGAAGCTTTCTTT. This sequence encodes CASSYGRQGGSEAFF.

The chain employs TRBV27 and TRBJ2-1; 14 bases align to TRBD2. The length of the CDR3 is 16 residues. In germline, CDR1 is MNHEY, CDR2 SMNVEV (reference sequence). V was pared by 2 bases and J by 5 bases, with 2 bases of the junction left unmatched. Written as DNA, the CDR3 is TGTGCCAGCAGTTTAAGACTAGCGGGGGGGAACAATGAGCAGTTCTTC. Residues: CASSLRLAGGNNEQFF.

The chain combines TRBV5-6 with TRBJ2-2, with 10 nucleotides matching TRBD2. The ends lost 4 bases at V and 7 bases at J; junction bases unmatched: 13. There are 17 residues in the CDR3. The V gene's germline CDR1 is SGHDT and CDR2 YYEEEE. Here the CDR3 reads CASSPAGASGSGGELFF. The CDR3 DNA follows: TGTGCCAGCAGCCCGGCAGGGGCTAGCGGGAGTGGCGGGGAGCTGTTTTTT.

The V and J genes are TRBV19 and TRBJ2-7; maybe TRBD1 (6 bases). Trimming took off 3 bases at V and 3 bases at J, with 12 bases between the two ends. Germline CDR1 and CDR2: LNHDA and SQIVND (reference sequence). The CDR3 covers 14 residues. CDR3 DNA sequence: TGTGCCAGTAGTATCGGGACACTAAACTACGAGCAGTACTTC. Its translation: CASSIGTLNYEQYF.

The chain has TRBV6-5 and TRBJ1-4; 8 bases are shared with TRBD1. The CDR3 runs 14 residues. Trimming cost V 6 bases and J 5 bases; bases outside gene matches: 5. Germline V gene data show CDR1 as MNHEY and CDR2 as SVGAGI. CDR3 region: CASRKDRANEKLFF. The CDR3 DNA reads TGTGCCAGCAGGAAGGACAGGGCAAATGAAAAACTGTTTTTT.

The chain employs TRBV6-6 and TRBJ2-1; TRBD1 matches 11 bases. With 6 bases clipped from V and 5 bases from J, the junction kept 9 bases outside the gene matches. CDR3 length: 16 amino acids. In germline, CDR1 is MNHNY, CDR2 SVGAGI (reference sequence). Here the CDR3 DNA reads TGTGCCAGCAGCCCCCCCGGGACAGGGGGGAACAATGAGCAGTTCTTC. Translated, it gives CASSPPGTGGNNEQFF.

CDR3 DNA sequence: TGTGCCAGCAGCTTCAAGTTTGGGGGAGAGACCCAGTACTTC. Encoded protein: CASSFKFGGETQYF. The chain has TRBV5-4 and TRBJ2-5, with D possibly being TRBD1 or TRBD2 (5 bases each). V was pared by 2 bases and J by 4 bases, with 12 bases between. Germline V gives CDR1 SGHNT, CDR2 YYREEE (reference sequence). CDR3 length: 14 amino acids. Complete variable domain (other parts from reference TRBV5-4 and TRBJ2-5): ETGVTQSPTHLIKTRGQQVTLRCSSQSGHNTVSWYQQALGQGPQFIFQYYREEENGRGNFPPRFSGLQFPNYSSELNVNALELDDSALYLCASSFKFGGETQYFGPGTRLLVL.

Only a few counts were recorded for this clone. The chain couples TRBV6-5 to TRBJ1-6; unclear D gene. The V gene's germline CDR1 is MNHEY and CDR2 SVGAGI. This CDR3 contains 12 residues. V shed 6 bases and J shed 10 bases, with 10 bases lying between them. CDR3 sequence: CASRGGNSPLHF. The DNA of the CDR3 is TGTGCCAGCAGGGGAGGGAACTCACCCCTCCACTTT.